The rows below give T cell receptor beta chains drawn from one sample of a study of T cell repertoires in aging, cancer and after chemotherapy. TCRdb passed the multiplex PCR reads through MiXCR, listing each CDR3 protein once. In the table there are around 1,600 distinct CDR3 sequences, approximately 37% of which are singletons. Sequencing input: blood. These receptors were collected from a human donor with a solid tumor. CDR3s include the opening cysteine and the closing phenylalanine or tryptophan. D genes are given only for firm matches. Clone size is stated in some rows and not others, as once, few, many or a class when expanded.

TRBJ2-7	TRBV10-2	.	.	TGCGCCAGCAGTGAATTCCACGAGCAGTACTTC	CASSEFHEQYF
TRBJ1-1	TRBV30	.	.	TGTGCTTCGGACAGCCAGAACACTAAAGCTTTCTTT	CASDSQNTKAFF
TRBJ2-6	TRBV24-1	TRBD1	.	TGTGCCACCAGTGATTCGACAGGGACCCCTGGGGCCAACGTCCTGACTTTC	CATSDSTGTPGANVLTF
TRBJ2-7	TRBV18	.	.	TGTGCCAGCTCACTACAGTTCGGGGGCTCCTACGAGCAGTACTTC	CASSLQFGGSYEQYF
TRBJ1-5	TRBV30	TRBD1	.	TGTGCCAGTAGTGGGGGACAGGGGCGCAATCAGCCCCAGCATTTT	CASSGGQGRNQPQHF
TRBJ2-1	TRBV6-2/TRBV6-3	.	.	TGTGCCAGCAGTCCGCGGACTCAAACGGCTGAGCAGTTCTTC	CASSPRTQTAEQFF
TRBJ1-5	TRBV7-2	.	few	TGTGCCAGCAGCTTCTTGCGTCAGCCCCAGCATTTT	CASSFLRQPQHF
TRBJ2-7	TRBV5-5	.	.	TGTGCCAGCAGCCACCGGGACCCCTACGAGCAGTACTTC	CASSHRDPYEQYF
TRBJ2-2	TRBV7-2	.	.	TGTGCCAGCAGCCCCTACTTAATTTCGAACACCGGGGAGCTGTTTTTT	CASSPYLISNTGELFF
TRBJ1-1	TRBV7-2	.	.	TGTGTCAGCAGCTTAGAATACTTCGGGGACACTGAAGCTTTCTTT	CVSSLEYFGDTEAFF
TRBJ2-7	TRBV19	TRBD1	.	TGTGCCAGCAGACAGGGTCAAGAGCAGTACTTC	CASRQGQEQYF
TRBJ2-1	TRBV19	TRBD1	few	TGTGCCAGTAGTATTGGACAGGGTTTAAACTATGAGCAGTTCTTC	CASSIGQGLNYEQFF
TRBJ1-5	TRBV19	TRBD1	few	TGTGCCAGTAGTCCTCAACAGGGGAATCAGCCCCAGCATTTT	CASSPQQGNQPQHF
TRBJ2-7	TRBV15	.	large	TGTGCCACCAGCAGAGGCTTTGTCCGAGGGCCGAGCGAGCAGTACTTC	CATSRGFVRGPSEQYF
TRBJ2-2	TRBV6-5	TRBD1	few	TGTGCCAGCAAGGGACAGGGCGGGACCGGGGAGCTGTTTTTT	CASKGQGGTGELFF
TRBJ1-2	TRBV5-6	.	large	TGTGCCAGCAGCTTTTATGATGGCTACACCTTC	CASSFYDGYTF
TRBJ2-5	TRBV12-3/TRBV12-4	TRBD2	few	TGTGCCAGCAGTACGGGACTAGCGGGGTCGACGCAGTACTTC	CASSTGLAGSTQYF
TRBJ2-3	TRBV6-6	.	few	TGTGCCAGCAGTACTCCGGGCGATACGCAGTATTTT	CASSTPGDTQYF
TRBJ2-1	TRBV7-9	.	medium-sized	TGTGCCAGCAGCTTAGCTTTGGCGGGGATGTACAATGAGCAGTTCTTC	CASSLALAGMYNEQFF
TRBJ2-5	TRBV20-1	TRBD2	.	TGCAGTGCTATAAGACTAGCGGGAGTAGACGAGACCCAGTACTTC	CSAIRLAGVDETQYF
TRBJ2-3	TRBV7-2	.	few	TGTGCCAGCAGCCCGCGATTTAACACAGATACGCAGTATTTT	CASSPRFNTDTQYF
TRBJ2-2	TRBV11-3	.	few	TGTGCCAGCAGCTGGGGGCGGAACACCGGGGAGCTGTTTTTT	CASSWGRNTGELFF
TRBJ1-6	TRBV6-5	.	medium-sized	TGTGCCAGCAGTTACGCCAGGGGAGGTAATTCACCCCTCCACTTT	CASSYARGGNSPLHF
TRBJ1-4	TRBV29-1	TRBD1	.	TGCAGCGGGACAGGGCCGAATGAAAAACTGTTTTTT	CSGTGPNEKLFF
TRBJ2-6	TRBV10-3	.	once	TGTGCCATCAGTGTGGATGGGGACTCTGGGGCCAACGTCCTGACTTTC	CAISVDGDSGANVLTF
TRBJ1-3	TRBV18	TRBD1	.	TGTGCCAGCTCACCAACCGGGACAGCGAACTCTGGAAACACCATATATTTT	CASSPTGTANSGNTIYF
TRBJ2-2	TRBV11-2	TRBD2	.	TGTGCCAGCAGCCCCAGACTAGCGGGAGGTGGAACCGGGGAGCTGTTTTTT	CASSPRLAGGGTGELFF
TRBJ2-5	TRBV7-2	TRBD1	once	TGTGCCAGCAGCTATACAGGGGGGGAGACCCAGTACTTC	CASSYTGGETQYF
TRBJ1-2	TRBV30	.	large	TGTGCCTGGAGAATGGCAGCCACTAACTATGGCTACACCTTC	CAWRMAATNYGYTF
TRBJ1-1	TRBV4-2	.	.	TGTGCCAGCAGCCAAGATTGGGGGGGAACTGAAGCTTTCTTT	CASSQDWGGTEAFF
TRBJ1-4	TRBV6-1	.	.	TGTGCCAGCACACGACAGATAGCAACTAATGAAAAACTGTTTTTT	CASTRQIATNEKLFF
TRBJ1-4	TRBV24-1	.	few	TGTGCCACCAGTGACCCCGGGACTCTAGAAAATGAAAAACTGTTTTTT	CATSDPGTLENEKLFF
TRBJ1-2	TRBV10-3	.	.	TGTGCCATCAGTGAGTCAGCAGCTTACGCTAACTATGGCTACACCTTC	CAISESAAYANYGYTF
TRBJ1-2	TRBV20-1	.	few	TGCAGTGCTAGAGATTCGGTAATACATGGCTACACCTTC	CSARDSVIHGYTF
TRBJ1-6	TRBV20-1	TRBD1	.	TGCAGTGCTAGAGATCGTACAGGGGAGGTTTCACCCCTCCACTTT	CSARDRTGEVSPLHF
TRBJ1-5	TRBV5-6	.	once	TGTGCCAGCAGCAGGGACGGAGATTGGAGCAATCAGCCCCAGCATTTT	CASSRDGDWSNQPQHF
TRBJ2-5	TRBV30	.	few	TGTGCCTGGGGGCAGGGGTCCGGGGAGACCCAGTACTTC	CAWGQGSGETQYF
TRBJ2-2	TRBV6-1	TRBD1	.	TGTGCCAGCAGTGTTCCGGGACAGCTAAACACCGGGGAGCTGTTTTTT	CASSVPGQLNTGELFF
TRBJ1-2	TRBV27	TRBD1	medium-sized	TGTGCCAGCAGTTCGGGACAGGGGACAGGCTACACCTTC	CASSSGQGTGYTF
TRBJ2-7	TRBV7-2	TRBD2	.	TGTGCTAGCCTCTGGAGGGGCGGGAGAGGCGAGCAGTACTTC	CASLWRGGRGEQYF
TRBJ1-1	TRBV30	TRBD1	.	TGTGCCTGGAGTAACCCCGACAGGGCGAACACTAAAGCTTTCTTT	CAWSNPDRANTKAFF
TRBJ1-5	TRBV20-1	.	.	TGCAGTGCTAGAATAACTCCCTCAGATAGCAATCAGCCCCAGCATTTT	CSARITPSDSNQPQHF